This T cell receptor (beta chain) was obtained from a study of shared clonotypes between healthy human individuals. As handled by the study authors: ImmunoSEQ junction-only sequences lacked quality scores, so their filtering differed. Sequencing used immunoSEQ multiplex PCR; TCRdb keeps in-frame clones, though not all of them. D and trimming come from the DNA, and the V and J calls and clone size come from that table. The sample includes hundreds of thousands of clones, 92% of them seen just once. V lost 7 bases and J 5 bases, leaving 19 bases between the germline ends. Germline assignment: CDR1 MNHEY and CDR2 SMNVEV (reference sequence). This CDR3 is built from 15 residues. In its sample, this clone was seen once. Antigen: not known. Notes on the study in general: Naive subsets generally had larger estimated richness than memory subsets. Blood was the only sampled material, and tissue repertoires likely differ.

Only CD45RO-negative cells positively selected for CCR7 counted as naive CD8 cells, so terminally differentiated effector memory CD45RA+ cells were excluded. This rearrangement joins TRBV27 to TRBJ2-3; D is tentatively TRBD1 or TRBD2 (6 bases each). The sample taken for sequencing was naive CD8+ T cells sorted from blood. This receptor was obtained from a man aged 25-40 years in good health. CDR3 in amino acids: CASTEGGGERDTQYF. The CDR3 DNA reads TGTGCCAGCACCGAGGGGGGCGGGGAACGAGATACGCAGTATTTT.